This TCR beta chain was obtained from a study of blood T cells in healthy people across ages. Points from the study as a whole: For the donors, CMV status was unknown and possibly confounded expanded clonotype changes.

Trimming pared 1 base from V and 6 bases from J, leaving 18 bases between. CDR1 is SGHTA and CDR2 is FQGNSA in the germline V gene. The CDR3 is made up of 16 amino acids. There were at least 6 micrograms of total RNA extracted from every sample. A sample-barcoded 5' primer and a J-beta primer mix were used in a second PCR of about 7 to 11 cycles. Unique molecular identifiers of 12 random nucleotides labeled each cDNA. CDR3-containing paired-end reads numbering at least 3 million came from each sample. TCRdb recomputed calls from the 5' RACE reads with MiXCR, one row per CDR3 protein. The table lists roughly 2 million distinct CDR3 sequences, about 50% of them singletons. This clonotype was seen more than once but under ten times. Its antigen is not known.

The material sequenced was blood. J is TRBJ2-5 and V is TRBV7-2, with TRBD1 as a possible D gene (5 bases). The clonotype comes from a woman aged 40 to 50 in good health. The DNA of the CDR3 is TGTGCCAGCAGCTTAGAAGGGGCCGGTCCAATGAAGACCCAGTACTTC. Its protein product is CASSLEGAGPMKTQYF.